This T cell receptor beta chain stems from a study of shared clonotypes between healthy human individuals. Study-wide points: Blood was the sole source, and tissue repertoires probably differ. Naive CD4 clonotypes were shared across a few donors at around 5%. The study drew on few donors, limiting represented genetic and exposure-history diversity.

Replicate PCRs for sorted subsets used 200 ng DNA; this equaled some 30,000 T cell genomes. The repertoire was sequenced with immunoSEQ multiplex PCR; TCRdb's copy has only in-frame clones and lacks some. The sample yields about a million clones, 70% to 85% seen once. A word on this clone: The antigen is unknown.

This sequence was found in a young man in good health. Some clones in this sample may be carry-over from other donors' samples. The sequenced material came from memory CD4+ T cells from PBMCs. Described subset: CD45RA-negative fraction.

The CDR3 bases are TGTGCCAGTAGTATATTTCCAGGAAACTCCTACGAGCAGTACTTC. It codes for CASSIFPGNSYEQYF. The chain joins TRBV19 to TRBJ2-7, with D uncertain. This CDR3 region has 15 residues. Trimming took off 2 bases at V and 0 bases at J, with 11 bases between the two ends. Germline CDR1 is LNHDA and CDR2 is SQIVND (reference sequence).